Below, 13 T cell receptor beta chains from the same sample are listed, as sequenced in a study of T cells expressing NK-cell markers. Reprocessing the 5' RACE reads, TCRdb reports a single entry for every CDR3 protein and omits DNA. The ten top clones account for 20% to 25%, within a sample of some 190,000 distinct CDR3 sequences. Sample: blood T cells: a sorted CD56 or NKG2C T cell subset, CD4+ or CD8+ T cells, or bulk PBMC T cells (not recorded which). Receptors originate from a man between 18 and 69 years old in good health.

The V and J genes are TRBV27 and TRBJ1-2; without DNA, the TCRdb call of TRBD1 cannot be checked. This CDR3 is built from 15 residues. Germline CDR1 is MNHEY and CDR2 is SMNVEV (reference sequence). The CDR3 loop is CASHPPGEPWGGYTF.

The chain links TRBV21-1 to TRBJ1-1. TRBV21-1 is designated a pseudogene. The CDR3 is 12 residues long. The CDR3 region is CASSRCLTEAFF.

The CDR3 here is CASSLEGWGRSEAFF. This chain joins TRBV12-3 or TRBV12-4 and TRBJ1-1; TCRdb proposes TRBD1, but this gene call is untestable without DNA. The CDR3 spans 15 residues.

This chain connects TRBV4-1 to TRBJ2-1. The germline CDR1 and CDR2 sequences are MGHRA and YSYEKL. CDR3 size: 16 residues. CDR3: CASSRDTYSSYNEQFF.

This sequence joins TRBV21-1 and TRBJ2-2; TCRdb designates TRBD2, a call that cannot be tested without DNA. TRBV21-1 is an annotated pseudogene. The length of the CDR3 is 21 residues. Here the CDR3 reads CASSKEQNTGTSGTNTGELFF.

This rearrangement joins TRBV7-8 to TRBJ2-2. CDR1 and CDR2 (germline): SGHVS, FQNEAQ. This CDR3 has 12 residues. CDR3 residues: CASSLGPQELFF.

The chain employs TRBV12-3 or TRBV12-4 and TRBJ2-1; with no DNA, the TCRdb D assignment of TRBD2 cannot be verified. The CDR3 is made up of 15 amino acids. CDR3 sequence: CASRLGLPSGNEQFF.

The CDR3 protein is CASSLNERAGGEQYF. The genes are TRBV5-1 and TRBJ2-7; no DNA is available, so the TRBD1 call from TCRdb remains unchecked. The CDR3 has 15 amino acids. Germline V CDR1 and CDR2: SGHRS, YFSETQ. The whole variable domain, filled in from reference TRBV5-1 and TRBJ2-7, reads KAGVTQTPRYLIKTRGQQVTLSCSPISGHRSVSWYQQTPGQGLQFLFEYFSETQRNKGNFPGRFSGRQFSNSRSEMNVSTLELGDSALYLCASSLNERAGGEQYFGPGTRLTVT.

The V gene is TRBV6-5, the J gene TRBJ2-7; TCRdb's assignment of TRBD1 cannot be checked, as there is no DNA. Germline V CDR1 and CDR2: MNHEY, SVGAGI. The length of the CDR3 is 14 residues. CDR3 sequence reads: CASSRGQTSYEQYF.

The CDR3 sequence is CSASSPDNSYEQYF. The rearrangement links TRBV20-1 to TRBJ2-7; the D gene TCRdb calls, TRBD1, cannot be checked with no DNA. The germline gives CDR1 DFQATT, CDR2 SNEGSKA (reference sequence). The CDR3 runs 14 residues.

The chain couples TRBV14 to TRBJ1-5; TCRdb's assignment of TRBD1 cannot be checked, as there is no DNA. Germline lookup yields CDR1 SGHDN and CDR2 FVKESK. The CDR3 sequence is 15 residues long. The CDR3 sequence: CASSQGAGADQPQHF.

J is TRBJ2-7 and V is TRBV19; TCRdb designates TRBD2, a call that cannot be tested without DNA. There are 12 residues in the CDR3. Germline assignment: CDR1 LNHDA and CDR2 SQIVND (reference sequence). CDR3 amino acids: CASSREGGEQYF.

The gene calls are TRBV5-6 and TRBJ1-1. CDR1 SGHDT and CDR2 YYEEEE come from the germline V gene. The CDR3 runs to 15 residues. The CDR3 reads CASSLGVAPNTEAFF. The full variable domain, rest sourced from reference TRBV5-6 and TRBJ1-1, is DAGVTQSPTHLIKTRGQQVTLRCSPKSGHDTVSWYQQALGQGPQFIFQYYEEEERQRGNFPDRFSGHQFPNYSSELNVNALLLGDSALYLCASSLGVAPNTEAFFGQGTRLTVV.